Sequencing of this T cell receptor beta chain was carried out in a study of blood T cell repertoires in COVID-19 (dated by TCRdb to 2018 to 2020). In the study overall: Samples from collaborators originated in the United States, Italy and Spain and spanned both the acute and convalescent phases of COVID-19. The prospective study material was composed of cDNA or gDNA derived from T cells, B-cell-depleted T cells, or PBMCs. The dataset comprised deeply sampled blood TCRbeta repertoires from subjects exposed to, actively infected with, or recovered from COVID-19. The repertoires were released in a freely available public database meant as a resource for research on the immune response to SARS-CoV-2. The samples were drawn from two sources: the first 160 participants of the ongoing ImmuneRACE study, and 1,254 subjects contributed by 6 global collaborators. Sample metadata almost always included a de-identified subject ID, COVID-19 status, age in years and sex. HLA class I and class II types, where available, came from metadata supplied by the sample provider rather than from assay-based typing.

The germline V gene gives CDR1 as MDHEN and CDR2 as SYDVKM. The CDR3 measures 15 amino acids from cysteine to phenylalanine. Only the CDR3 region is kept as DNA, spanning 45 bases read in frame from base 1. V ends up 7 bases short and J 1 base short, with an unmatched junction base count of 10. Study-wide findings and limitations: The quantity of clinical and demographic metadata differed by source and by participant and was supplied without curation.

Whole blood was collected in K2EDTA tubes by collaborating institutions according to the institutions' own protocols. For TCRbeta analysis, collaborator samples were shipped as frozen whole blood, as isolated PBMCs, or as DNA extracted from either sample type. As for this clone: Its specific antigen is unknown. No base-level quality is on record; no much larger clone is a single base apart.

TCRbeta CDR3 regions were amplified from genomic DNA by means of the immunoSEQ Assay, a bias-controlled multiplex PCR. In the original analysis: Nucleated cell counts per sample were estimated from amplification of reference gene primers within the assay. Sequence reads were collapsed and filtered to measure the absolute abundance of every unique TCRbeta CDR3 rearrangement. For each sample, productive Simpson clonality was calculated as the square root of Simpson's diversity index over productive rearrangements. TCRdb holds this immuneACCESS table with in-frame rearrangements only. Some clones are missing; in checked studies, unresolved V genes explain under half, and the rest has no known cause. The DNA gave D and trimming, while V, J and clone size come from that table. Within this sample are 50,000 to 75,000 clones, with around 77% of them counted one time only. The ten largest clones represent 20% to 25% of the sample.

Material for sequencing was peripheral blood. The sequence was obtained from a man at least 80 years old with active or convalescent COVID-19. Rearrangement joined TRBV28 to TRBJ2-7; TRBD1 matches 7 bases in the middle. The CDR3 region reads CASTDEGASSYEQYF. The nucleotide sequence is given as TGTGCCAGCACCGACGAGGGGGCGTCGTCCTACGAGCAGTACTTC.